This T cell receptor (beta chain) was sequenced for a study of blood T cell repertoires in COVID-19. Background on the study: Donors in the United States, Italy and Spain gave samples during acute or convalescent COVID-19. T cells, B-cell-depleted T cells, or PBMCs supplied cDNA or gDNA.

This clone was counted ten times or more. How the authors handled the data: How many nucleated cells were present was estimated from reference gene primer amplification. Clones were read by immunoSEQ multiplex PCR, and TCRdb kept only the in-frame ones, dropping some. V, J and clone size derive from that table, while D and trimming were established from the DNA sequence. The sample has under 60,000 clones, approximately 80% seen once. Germline assignment: CDR1 LGHDT and CDR2 YNNKEL (reference sequence). This CDR3 comprises 15 residues. V lost 3 bases and J lost 1; bases outside the gene matches: 4. The chain employs TRBV3-1 (or the pseudogene TRBV3-2) and TRBJ2-5, with 8 positions matching TRBD2. The specimen sequenced was peripheral blood. The sequence derives from a man in his 70s with acute or convalescent COVID-19. The CDR3 DNA reads TGTGCCAGCAGCCAGCCGGGGGGGGGCCAAGAGACCCAGTACTTC. Translated: CASSQPGGGQETQYF.